These 18 T cell receptor beta chains originate from one sample sequenced in a study of cytomegalovirus exposure and HLA in healthy donors. The PCR used 60 Vbeta and 13 Jbeta primers. The repertoire was sequenced with immunoSEQ multiplex PCR; TCRdb's copy has only in-frame clones and lacks some. Altogether approximately 150,000 clones are present, approximately 67% being singletons, with the ten largest covering roughly 4.1%. The sample consisted of PBMCs. These TCRs come from a woman younger than 35 in good health and CMV-seropositive.

This clone was seen a handful of times. Additional DNA sequences in this sample encode the identical CDR3. This sequence joins TRBV18 and TRBJ2-5; possible D gene TRBD2, 5 bases. From germline, CDR1 is KGHSH and CDR2 LQKENI. Trimming stripped 3 bases from V and 5 bases from J, with 7 bases between. The CDR3 length is 12 residues. CDR3 region: CASSPRGETQYF. The CDR3 coding sequence is TGTGCCAGCTCACCCCGCGGGGAGACCCAGTACTTC.

The rearrangement links TRBV15 to TRBJ2-5; 8 nucleotides match TRBD1. The V gene end was trimmed by 6 bases and the J gene end by 5 bases; junction bases not matched to a gene: 5. Germline V CDR1 and CDR2: LNHNV, YYDKDF (reference sequence). CDR3 length equals 13 residues. The CDR3 here is CATRQGARETQYF. In DNA form, the CDR3 reads TGTGCCACCAGGCAGGGGGCGAGGGAGACCCAGTACTTC. The full variable domain, with the rest looked up from reference TRBV15 and TRBJ2-5, is DAMVIQNPRYQVTQFGKPVTLSCSQTLNHNVMYWYQQKSSQAPKLLFHYYDKDFNNEADTPDNFQSRRPNTSFCFLDIRSPGLGDTAMYLCATRQGARETQYFGPGTRLLVL.

The chain joins TRBV30 to TRBJ1-3; D gene unclear. Germline V lookup: CDR1 GTSNPN, CDR2 SVGIG (reference sequence). The CDR3 runs 11 residues. The V end lost 2 bases, the J end lost 6 bases, and 5 bases lay between the germline ends. CDR3 nucleotides: TGTGCCTGGAGTCATTCAAACACCATATATTTT. This gives the protein CAWSHSNTIYF.

V gene TRBV9 combines with J gene TRBJ2-1; TRBD2 matches 9 bases. V lost 3 bases to trimming and J lost 5 bases; unmatched junction nucleotides: 3. This CDR3 contains 14 residues. The germline CDR1 and CDR2 sequences are SGDLS and YYNGEE. DNA for the CDR3: TGTGCCAGCAGCGCTAGCGGGGCAAACAATGAGCAGTTCTTC. Translated: CASSASGANNEQFF.

This clone was seen a few times. The chain has TRBV30 and TRBJ2-7; weak D call: TRBD2 (5 bases). Per the germline V gene, CDR1 is GTSNPN and CDR2 is SVGIG (reference sequence). The CDR3 spans 14 residues. Trimming took off 2 bases at V and 3 bases at J, with 14 bases between the two ends. DNA of the CDR3: TGTGCCTGGAGTCGAGGGATATCGGGCTACGAGCAGTACTTC. Encoded protein: CAWSRGISGYEQYF.

The gene calls are TRBV9 and TRBJ2-2; TRBD2 matches 10 bases. Per the germline V gene, CDR1 is SGDLS and CDR2 is YYNGEE. This CDR3 is 16 amino acids long. With 4 bases clipped from V and 2 bases from J, the junction kept 5 bases outside the gene matches. CDR3 DNA: TGTGCCAGCAGCATGAGCGGGGGGGCTAACACCGGGGAGCTGTTTTTT. This encodes CASSMSGGANTGELFF.

The rearrangement joins TRBV19 to TRBJ2-1; D is unclear. CDR1 and CDR2 (germline): LNHDA, SQIVND (reference sequence). CDR3 length: 13 amino acids. Between the trimmed V and J ends, which lost 8 bases and 7 bases, there was a span of 15 bases. The CDR3: CASSDQIINEQFF. DNA for the CDR3: TGTGCCAGTTCTGATCAGATTATAAATGAGCAGTTCTTC.

The chain has TRBV2 and TRBJ2-2, with D unresolved. Per germline, CDR1 SNHLY and CDR2 FYNNEI. V dropped 3 bases and J dropped 0 bases, with 5 bases sitting between them. The CDR3 sequence is 14 residues long. This chain's CDR3 is CASSDRSNTGELFF. CDR3 nucleotide sequence: TGTGCCAGCAGTGACCGGTCGAACACCGGGGAGCTGTTTTTT.

This clone was detected only a few times. The chain employs TRBV15 and TRBJ2-2; D is perhaps TRBD2 (6 bases). V dropped 6 bases and J dropped 2 bases, with 13 bases sitting between them. There are 15 residues in the CDR3. Germline V CDR1 and CDR2: LNHNV, YYDKDF (reference sequence). The CDR3 loop reads CATRVGTQNTGELFF. The CDR3 DNA follows: TGTGCCACCAGGGTTGGGACTCAAAACACCGGGGAGCTGTTTTTT.

V is TRBV7-9 and J is TRBJ2-7; D uncertain. Germline V gene lookup returns CDR1 SEHNR and CDR2 FQNEAQ (reference sequence). This CDR3 contains 13 residues. Trimming left V 10 bases short and J 2 bases short, with 15 bases between. The CDR3 DNA is TGTGCCACCTCAGGTAACTCTGCCTACGAGCAGTACTTC. Its translation: CATSGNSAYEQYF.

The J gene is TRBJ2-7, the V gene TRBV11-2; D uncertain. V lost 4 bases, J lost 1 base, and 8 bases lay in between. This CDR3 has 13 amino acids. CDR1 is SGHAT and CDR2 is FQNNGV in the germline V gene. The CDR3 protein is CASSSLRSYEQYF. The CDR3 bases are TGTGCCAGCAGCTCCCTCCGGTCCTACGAGCAGTACTTC.

The gene calls are TRBV30 and TRBJ1-2, with 9 bases fitting TRBD1. The CDR3 extends over 13 amino acids. The germline CDR1 and CDR2 sequences are GTSNPN and SVGIG (reference sequence). V lost 1 base, J lost 7 bases, and 4 bases stayed unmatched. The CDR3 loop reads CAWSATGGSGYTF. In DNA form, the CDR3 reads TGTGCCTGGAGTGCTACAGGGGGCTCTGGCTACACCTTC.

This sequence joins TRBV28 and TRBJ1-1; TRBD1 might be the D (5 bases). The CDR3 runs 13 residues. From germline, CDR1 is MDHEN and CDR2 SYDVKM. The ends were cut back, 7 bases at V and 4 bases at J, with 13 bases in the middle. The CDR3 coding sequence is TGTGCCAGCATCAACCCCGGGGGCACTGAAGCTTTCTTT. Amino acids: CASINPGGTEAFF.

This clone was recorded only once. The chain recombines TRBV29-1 with TRBJ2-7; 8 bases are a match to TRBD1. Looked up from germline, CDR1 is SQVTM and CDR2 is ANQGSEA. CDR3 length: 13 amino acids. Trimming took 4 bases from V and 3 from J; bases not matched to a gene: 5. This CDR3 is CSVGNRGVYEQYF. The DNA for the CDR3 is TGCAGCGTTGGGAACAGGGGGGTCTACGAGCAGTACTTC.

This clone was seen more than once but under ten times. The genes are TRBV10-3 and TRBJ1-6; a weak D match, TRBD1 (6 bases). This CDR3 spans 14 amino acids. V lost 6 bases and J lost 7, with 13 bases in between. In germline, CDR1 is ENHRY, CDR2 SYGVKD. CDR3 loop: CAIRLGGRNSPLHF. The CDR3, as DNA: TGTGCCATCAGGCTGGGGGGGCGGAATTCACCCCTCCACTTT.

The chain joins TRBV6-1 to TRBJ2-7; D perhaps matches TRBD1 (8 bases). Germline CDR1 is MNHNS and CDR2 is SASEGT. This CDR3 is built from 15 residues. Deletions cut 4 bases from V and 7 bases from J, with 20 bases between. CDR3 bases: TGTGCCAGCAGTGTACAGGGGGGGAAATTTTGGGAGCAGTACTTC. Translating it yields CASSVQGGKFWEQYF.

Concerning this clone itself: A junction end diverges from the germline sequence, so it may reflect a read error. The chain employs TRBV7-7 and TRBJ2-7; TRBD1 matches at 7 bases. Germline CDR1 SSHAT, CDR2 FNYEAQ (reference sequence). The CDR3 length is 13 residues. The CDR3 spells CASSRGQAREQYF. CDR3 DNA sequence: TGTGCTAGCAGCCGAGGACAGGCTCGGGAGCAGTACTTC.

This rearrangement joins TRBV7-2 to TRBJ2-2; TRBD1 aligns across 8 bases. Looked up from germline, CDR1 is SGHTA and CDR2 is FQGNSA. CDR3 length: 15 amino acids. V lost 5 bases to trimming and J lost 1 base; unmatched junction nucleotides: 3. CDR3 in amino acids: CASSPGGRNTGELFF. CDR3 bases: TGTGCCAGCAGCCCAGGGGGCAGGAACACCGGGGAGCTGTTTTTT.